This T cell receptor (beta chain) stems from a study of vaccination effects on CD4 cells after COVID-19 (dated by TCRdb to between 2022 and 2023). For context, the study as a whole: To identify antigen-specific CD4+ T cell clonotypes by their expansion, the ViraFEST assay first stimulated PBMC with viral peptide pools and then applied TCR sequencing. The study compared SARS-CoV-2 spike-specific CD4+ TCR repertoires before and after mRNA vaccination in COVID-19 convalescent patients and infection-naive vaccine recipients. In the study, cultures from other donors were sequenced using the Oncomine TCR Beta short-read assay on an Illumina iSeq 100. A few million PBMC per well were cultured with 8.5 to 10 ug/ml peptides in IMDM containing 5% human AB serum, 10 IU/ml IL-2 and gentamicin. Participants received two doses of either the BNT162b2 or the mRNA-1273 mRNA SARS-CoV-2 vaccine. The full study included some 10 COVID-19 convalescent patients and several SARS-CoV-2-naive healthy vaccine recipients. Broader findings and caveats from the paper: Among healthy vaccine recipients, nearly all vaccine-induced clones were SARS-CoV-2 mono-reactive, and just 1 of 255 was cross-reactive with common cold coronaviruses. Limitations of the study were the small number of convalescent patients and the absence of early post-infection timepoints. Both infection-induced and vaccine-induced clones contracted markedly at late post-vaccination timepoints, which is consistent with waning T cell responses.

The method was the immunoSEQ multiplex PCR assay. DNA from the cultured, isolated CD4+ T cells was subjected to TCR beta CDR3 sequencing. Concerning the study's data processing: Non-productive TCR sequences were discarded, and reads were trimmed to the CDR3 region, with only CDR3s of 7 or more amino acids retained. Antigen-specific clonotypes were identified with the MANAFEST web app by comparing expansion in peptide wells against reference cultures. Positive clones required FDR<0.05 expansion versus reference and all other wells, odds ratio above 5, and frequency above 0.1% in two replicate wells. A clonotype was called cross-reactive if it was significantly expanded both in SARS-CoV-2 spike wells and in at least one common cold coronavirus spike condition. Using the stringdist R package, CDR3 similarity was measured by Levenshtein distance, and unrooted trees were constructed with ape in R 3.6.1. Imported from immuneACCESS, the table was reduced by TCRdb to in-frame sequences with V and J called. These copies leave out some clones; in studies compared against another copy, an unresolved V gene accounts for under half, and the cause of the remainder is not known. D and trimming come from the DNA, and the V and J calls and clone size come from that table. A total of tens of thousands of clones appear in this sample, roughly three quarters of them only once. The leading ten clones occupy about 1.9% of the sample.

This clone was observed a single time. No antigen is known for it. Nothing much larger sits one base from this clone, and base qualities are not available. After approximately eleven days of culture, CD4+ T cells were isolated with the EasySep CD4+ T cell isolation kit. None of the healthy vaccine recipients had a prior SARS-CoV-2 infection, which was confirmed by nucleocapsid antibody tests that came back negative both before and after vaccination. On days 3 and 7, half of the culture medium was replaced with fresh IL-2-containing medium. Unless otherwise noted, each peptide stimulation condition was cultured in triplicate wells. PBMC were separated from whole blood using Ficoll-Paque Plus gradient centrifugation and were then either cryopreserved at -140C or used fresh. The QIAamp micro DNA kit was used to extract genomic DNA from the cultured CD4+ T cells. Sequences SGHRS (CDR1) and YFSETQ (CDR2) are obtained from the germline V gene. The cysteine opens and the phenylalanine closes a CDR3 of 15 amino acids. The DNA shown is the 45-base CDR3, in frame from base 1. V is pruned by 4 bases and J by 0 bases, leaving 6 bases of the junction without a gene match.

The source was CD4+ T cells from PBMCs cultured without peptide, collected before COVID-19 vaccination. The receptor chain draws on TRBV5-1 and TRBJ1-1; 7 central nucleotides agree with TRBD1. The sequence derives from a human donor who received a COVID-19 vaccine. This receptor has the CDR3 CASSPGGALNTEAFF. The base sequence is TGCGCCAGCAGCCCAGGGGGAGCTTTGAACACTGAAGCTTTCTTT.